Listed here are 30 T cell receptor beta chains from one sample, sequenced in a study of response to subunit inactivated influenza vaccine. A single record per CDR3 protein comes from TCRdb applying MiXCR to the RT-PCR reads. The sample gives about 570,000 distinct CDR3 sequences, around 11% of which show up once; about 11% is in the top ten. These data were likewise used in another study, on T cells expressing NK-cell markers. Per that study: Beta-chain TCR cDNA was generated via 5'RACE template switching with UMIs.

The starting material was PBMCs from blood, obtained on the day of vaccination. These receptors were taken from a man aged 45-65 years who received an inactivated influenza vaccine.

The table lists this clonotype with a few counts. The chain employs TRBV28 and TRBJ1-5, with D perhaps matching TRBD1 (6 bases). The CDR3 extends over 17 amino acids. The V gene's germline CDR1 is MDHEN and CDR2 SYDVKM. CDR3 protein: CVTSTWNRDTSNQPQHF. The CDR3 bases are TGTGTCACCAGTACTTGGAACCGGGACACCTCCAATCAGCCCCAGCATTTT.

The chain uses TRBV28 and TRBJ2-7; 10 bases are shared with TRBD1. V lost 6 bases and J lost 5; bases outside the gene matches: 7. Germline-derived CDR1 and CDR2 are MDHEN and SYDVKM. The CDR3 runs to 14 residues. The CDR3 DNA is TGTGCCAGCAGCCTGGGACAGGGGATCCACGAGCAGTACTTC. Its protein is CASSLGQGIHEQYF.

The chain joins TRBV2 to TRBJ2-7; 10 bases fit TRBD2. Per germline, CDR1 SNHLY and CDR2 FYNNEI. Trimming removed 7 bases from V and 3 bases from J; junction bases left unmatched: 3. The CDR3 contains 13 residues. In nucleotides, the CDR3 is TGTGCCAGCAAGGCTAGCGGGAGCTACGAGCAGTACTTC. It is translated as CASKASGSYEQYF.

V is TRBV28 and J is TRBJ2-2; D unresolved. The CDR3 sequence is 13 residues long. Germline CDR1 MDHEN, CDR2 SYDVKM. Trimming stripped 7 bases from V and 4 bases from J, with 10 bases between. The CDR3, as DNA: TGTGCCAGCACCGCCTGGAGCACCGGGGAGCTGTTTTTT. Residues: CASTAWSTGELFF.

This clonotype was detected only a few times. The chain recombines TRBV4-3 with TRBJ1-6; D is perhaps TRBD1 (5 bases). Germline CDR1 LGHNA, CDR2 YSLEER. With 3 bases removed from V and 3 bases from J, the gap between germline ends came to 15 bases. The CDR3 sequence is 17 residues long. CDR3 amino acids: CASSHLGADDYNSPLHF. CDR3 nucleotides: TGCGCCAGCAGCCATCTTGGGGCAGATGACTATAATTCACCCCTCCACTTT.

In this sample, this clonotype turned up a few times. CDR3 amino acids: CASSVGRVGSSYEQYF. CDR3 bases: TGCGCCAGCAGCGTAGGCCGGGTAGGAAGCTCCTACGAGCAGTACTTC. V gene TRBV4-3 combines with J gene TRBJ2-7; D uncertain. Germline CDR1 reads LGHNA; CDR2 reads YSLEER. With 5 bases removed from V and 0 bases from J, the gap between germline ends came to 17 bases. The CDR3 extends over 16 amino acids.

This clonotype was found a few times. The chain combines TRBV27 with TRBJ2-6, with D unclear. The germline V gene encodes CDR1 MNHEY and CDR2 SMNVEV (reference sequence). Between the trimmed V and J ends, which lost 3 bases and 0 bases, there was a span of 12 bases. This CDR3 has 17 residues. The CDR3 DNA is TGTGCCAGCAGTTTTTTGGGAAGCAACTCTGGGGCCAACGTCCTGACTTTC. This gives the protein CASSFLGSNSGANVLTF. The entire variable domain, with the rest obtained from reference TRBV27 and TRBJ2-6, is as follows: EAQVTQNPRYLITVTGKKLTVTCSQNMNHEYMSWYRQDPGLGLRQIYYSMNVEVTDKGDVPEGYKVSRKEKRNFPLILESPSPNQTSLYFCASSFLGSNSGANVLTFGAGSRLTVL.

V gene TRBV29-1 combines with J gene TRBJ2-7; TRBD1 aligns across 12 bases. The J segment lost 5 bases and the V segment lost 7 bases, leaving 3 bases of the junction unmatched. The CDR3 has 12 residues. The germline V gene encodes CDR1 SQVTM and CDR2 ANQGSEA. The CDR3: CSAGTGGNEQYF. Here the CDR3 DNA reads TGCAGCGCCGGGACAGGGGGCAACGAGCAGTACTTC.

This clonotype turned up a few times. The chain uses TRBV10-2 and TRBJ2-7; D not resolved. The CDR3 is made up of 12 amino acids. The germline V gene encodes CDR1 WSHSY and CDR2 SAAADI. Deletions cut 2 bases from V and 3 bases from J, with 5 bases between. The CDR3 protein is CASSETNYEQYF. CDR3 in DNA: TGCGCCAGCAGTGAGACCAACTACGAGCAGTACTTC.

In this sample, this clonotype turned up many times. The rearrangement uses TRBV7-2 and TRBJ2-3; 11 bases fit TRBD2. This CDR3 has 16 residues. V shed 2 bases, J shed 6 bases, and the junction held 7 bases outside the gene matches. CDR1 and CDR2 (germline): SGHTA, FQGNSA. Written as DNA, the CDR3 is TGTGCCAGCAGCTTACAGGGGACTAGCGGATCGGATACGCAGTATTTT. This translates into CASSLQGTSGSDTQYF.

The chain carries TRBV7-9 and TRBJ2-1; D perhaps matches TRBD1 (5 bases). The CDR3 sequence is 12 residues long. Germline loops: CDR1 SEHNR, CDR2 FQNEAQ (reference sequence). Trimming removed 5 bases at V and 7 bases at J, with 9 bases between. The chain's CDR3 is CASSPQENEQFF. In DNA form, the CDR3 reads TGTGCCAGCAGCCCACAGGAAAATGAGCAGTTCTTC.

This clonotype was seen more than once but under ten times. V gene TRBV5-1 combines with J gene TRBJ2-3; 13 bases align to TRBD2. The CDR3 runs to 18 residues. Trimming removed 4 bases from V and 0 bases from J; junction bases left unmatched: 8. Germline V gene lookup returns CDR1 SGHRS and CDR2 YFSETQ. Here the CDR3 reads CASSLGLAGFTSTDTQYF. CDR3 bases: TGCGCCAGCAGCCTGGGACTAGCGGGATTTACTAGCACAGATACGCAGTATTTT. The full variable domain, rest sourced from reference TRBV5-1 and TRBJ2-3, is KAGVTQTPRYLIKTRGQQVTLSCSPISGHRSVSWYQQTPGQGLQFLFEYFSETQRNKGNFPGRFSGRQFSNSRSEMNVSTLELGDSALYLCASSLGLAGFTSTDTQYFGPGTRLTVL.

The chain has TRBV12-3 or TRBV12-4 and TRBJ1-4; possibly TRBD1 for D (6 bases). CDR3 size: 13 residues. Trimming shortened V by 3 bases and J by 7 bases, and 9 bases separated the two germline ends. CDR3 loop: CASSLAGVEKLFF. The DNA for the CDR3 is TGTGCCAGCAGTTTGGCAGGGGTTGAAAAACTGTTTTTT.

This clonotype was seen a handful of times. The chain links TRBV5-1 to TRBJ2-2; the D call may be TRBD1 or TRBD2 (5 bases each). Looked up from germline, CDR1 is SGHRS and CDR2 is YFSETQ. The V and J ends lost 1 base and 7 bases respectively, with 14 bases between them. This CDR3 comprises 15 residues. The CDR3 protein is CASSLWDLEFGELFF. DNA of the CDR3: TGCGCCAGCAGCTTGTGGGACCTCGAGTTCGGGGAGCTGTTTTTT.

V usage is TRBV29-1 and J usage is TRBJ2-3, with unresolved D. The V end was cut by 3 bases, the J end by 0 bases, with 13 bases between. Germline CDR1 SQVTM, CDR2 ANQGSEA. The CDR3 is 15 residues long. CDR3 DNA sequence: TGCAGCGTTGAGAGTTGGCAGTCGAGCACAGATACGCAGTATTTT. Its protein product is CSVESWQSSTDTQYF.

The rearrangement joins TRBV15 to TRBJ2-5; D not resolved. Trimming removed 0 bases from V and 4 bases from J, with 15 bases in between. Germline assignment: CDR1 LNHNV and CDR2 YYDKDF (reference sequence). The length of the CDR3 is 16 residues. The CDR3 protein is CATSRDHLGSSETQYF. CDR3 in DNA: TGTGCCACCAGCAGAGATCATTTGGGCTCTTCAGAGACCCAGTACTTC.

V is TRBV29-1 and J is TRBJ2-3; 10 nucleotides match TRBD1. The germline V gene encodes CDR1 SQVTM and CDR2 ANQGSEA. The length of the CDR3 is 14 residues. With 3 bases clipped from V and 1 base from J, the junction kept 1 base outside the gene matches. The CDR3 DNA is TGCAGCGTTGACGGACAGGGGGGCACAGATACGCAGTATTTT. It yields the protein CSVDGQGGTDTQYF.

This clonotype was recorded a few times. The chain has TRBV9 and TRBJ2-7, with 12 bases lining up with TRBD2. In germline, CDR1 is SGDLS, CDR2 YYNGEE. The CDR3 has 17 residues. V shed 2 bases, J shed 2 bases, and the junction held 8 bases outside the gene matches. CDR3 sequence (DNA): TGTGCCAGCAGCGTCCTAGCGGGGGGGCATTCTCCCTACGAGCAGTACTTC. Translating gives CASSVLAGGHSPYEQYF.

The sample holds a few counts of this clonotype. The genes are TRBV20-1 and TRBJ2-7; perhaps TRBD1 as D (6 bases). Trimming shortened V by 7 bases and J by 3 bases, and 13 bases separated the two germline ends. This CDR3 has 12 residues. Germline V CDR1 and CDR2: DFQATT, SNEGSKA (reference sequence). The DNA for the CDR3 is TGCAGTGGTCTTTACAGGGACTACGAGCAGTACTTC. Its translation: CSGLYRDYEQYF.

Comment on this clonotype: Germline and junction disagree at one end, which may indicate a read error. The J gene is TRBJ2-5, the V gene TRBV7-9; D is perhaps TRBD1 (5 bases). Germline V gives CDR1 SEHNR, CDR2 FQNEAQ (reference sequence). This CDR3 spans 16 amino acids. Here the CDR3 reads CASRNAGQRDGGQRGF. The CDR3 DNA follows: TGTGCCAGCAGGAATGCCGGACAAAGGGATGGCGGACAAAGGGGCTTC.

Ten or more counts support this clonotype. V usage is TRBV12-3 or TRBV12-4 and J usage is TRBJ2-1; D might be TRBD2 (7 bases). The CDR3 covers 12 residues. V lost 5 bases and J 6 bases, leaving 8 bases between the germline ends. In nucleotides, the CDR3 is TGTGCCAGCAGTCGGGGGGCCAATGAGCAGTTCTTC. Translating gives CASSRGANEQFF.

The rearrangement links TRBV12-3 or TRBV12-4 to TRBJ1-5; tentatively, D is TRBD1 (6 bases). This CDR3 region has 15 residues. V was clipped by 5 bases and J by 2 bases, with 13 bases between them. The CDR3 coding sequence is TGTGCCAGCAGTACAGGGATTATTGGCAATCAGCCCCAGCATTTT. Amino acids: CASSTGIIGNQPQHF.

This chain uses TRBV18 with TRBJ2-1, with a weak D call TRBD2 (5 bases). The CDR3 contains 16 residues. V lost 3 bases to trimming and J lost 6 bases, with 18 bases between them. In germline, CDR1 is KGHSH, CDR2 LQKENI. CDR3 nucleotide sequence: TGTGCCAGCTCACCGATGAAGCGGCTAGCCGGCAATGAGCAGTTCTTC. As protein: CASSPMKRLAGNEQFF.

This clonotype was counted between two and nine times. The V gene is TRBV20-1, the J gene TRBJ2-5; D is perhaps TRBD2 (5 bases). This CDR3 is built from 15 residues. V gave up 5 bases and J gave up 2 bases, with 18 bases separating them. Germline V gene sequence: CDR1 DFQATT, CDR2 SNEGSKA (reference sequence). CDR3 DNA sequence: TGCAGTGCTCAACGGGGAAGCGGCTATCAAGAGACCCAGTACTTC. It is translated as CSAQRGSGYQETQYF.

This clonotype was found many times. The chain is built from TRBV12-3 or TRBV12-4 and TRBJ2-5, with a tentative D call TRBD1 (5 bases). Trimming shortened V by 5 bases and J by 5 bases, and 9 bases separated the two germline ends. The CDR3 loop spans 12 amino acids. The CDR3: CASSDPGETQYF. The CDR3 region has the DNA TGTGCCAGCAGTGACCCAGGGGAGACCCAGTACTTC.

The chain uses TRBV19 and TRBJ2-5; 9 bases are a match to TRBD1. Losses at the gene ends were 5 bases for V and 1 base for J; bases not matched to a gene: 11. The CDR3 spans 17 residues. Germline lookup yields CDR1 LNHDA and CDR2 SQIVND (reference sequence). CDR3 DNA sequence: TGTGCCAGTAGTGATCCGGGACAGGGTGTATTCCAAGAGACCCAGTACTTC. Translation: CASSDPGQGVFQETQYF.

This clonotype was counted a few times. The CDR3 here is CASSLLSPGLLLGAFF. Here the CDR3 DNA reads TGTGCCAGCAGCCTCCTAAGCCCGGGATTATTGTTAGGAGCTTTCTTT. This chain uses TRBV28 with TRBJ1-1; the D is unclear. Trimming shortened V by 6 bases and J by 10 bases, and 27 bases separated the two germline ends. The CDR3 is made up of 16 amino acids. The germline gives CDR1 MDHEN, CDR2 SYDVKM.

This sequence joins TRBV20-1 and TRBJ2-1; D possibly corresponds to TRBD1 (5 bases). V was shortened by 3 bases and J by 3 bases, with 12 bases between the two germline ends. CDR3 length: 14 amino acids. Germline V gene sequence: CDR1 DFQATT, CDR2 SNEGSKA (reference sequence). CDR3 in DNA: TGCAGTGCTAGGGTAGCAGGGAACTACAATGAGCAGTTCTTC. Protein product: CSARVAGNYNEQFF.

This clonotype came up a few times. This chain uses TRBV7-8 with TRBJ2-1, with D possibly TRBD2 on 6 matching bases. The germline V gene encodes CDR1 SGHVS and CDR2 FQNEAQ. Trimming took off 4 bases at V and 2 bases at J, with 12 bases between the two ends. The CDR3 is 15 amino acids. The CDR3 DNA reads TGTGCCAGCAGCTCCAGGACTACTACCTACAATGAGCAGTTCTTC. This encodes CASSSRTTTYNEQFF.

V is TRBV12-3 or TRBV12-4 and J is TRBJ2-1, with unresolved D. Trimming pared 1 base from V and 4 bases from J, leaving 11 bases between. This CDR3 is 15 amino acids long. CDR3 sequence (DNA): TGTGCCAGCAGTTTAGGTAGGACCCGTTACAATGAGCAGTTCTTC. Translated: CASSLGRTRYNEQFF.